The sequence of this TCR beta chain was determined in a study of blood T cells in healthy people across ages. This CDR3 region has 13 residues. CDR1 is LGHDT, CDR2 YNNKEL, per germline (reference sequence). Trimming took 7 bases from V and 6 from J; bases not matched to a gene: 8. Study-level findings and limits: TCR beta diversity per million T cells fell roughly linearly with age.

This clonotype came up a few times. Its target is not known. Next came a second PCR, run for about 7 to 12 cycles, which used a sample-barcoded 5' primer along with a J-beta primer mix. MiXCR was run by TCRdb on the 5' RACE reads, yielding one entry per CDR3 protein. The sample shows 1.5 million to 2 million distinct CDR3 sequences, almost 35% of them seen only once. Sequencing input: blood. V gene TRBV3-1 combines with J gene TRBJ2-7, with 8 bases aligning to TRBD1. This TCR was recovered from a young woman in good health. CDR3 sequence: CASKMDRAPEQYF. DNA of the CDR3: TGTGCCAGCAAGATGGACAGGGCCCCCGAGCAGTACTTC.